The entry below describes one TCR beta chain. Its target is unknown. Use of 60 Vbeta and 13 Jbeta primers characterized the PCR. TCRdb's copy holds only in-frame clones and misses some; the assay was immunoSEQ multiplex PCR. Here the sample spans roughly 150,000 clones, around 85% being singletons. The J segment lost 5 bases and the V segment lost 7 bases, leaving 4 bases of the junction unmatched. There are 13 residues in the CDR3. The germline CDR1 and CDR2 sequences are MNHNS and SASEGT. This sample was included in a study of cytomegalovirus exposure and HLA in healthy donors. Overall study findings and caveats: When a later analysis was performed, an Asian-associated ancestry cluster reportedly had fewer N-insertions than the roughly 700-donor mean. Analyzed later, most CMV-associated TCR beta chains appeared HLA-restricted.

Sequenced material: PBMCs. The TCR originated in a man in his forties or fifties in good health and CMV-seropositive. The rearrangement links TRBV6-1 to TRBJ1-4; 7 bases align to TRBD1. CDR3 region: CASKPGQNEKLFF. In DNA, the CDR3 is TGTGCCAGCAAACCGGGACAGAATGAAAAACTGTTTTTT.